The present T cell receptor beta chain was sequenced within a study of cytotoxic CD8 clonotypes in ibrutinib-treated CLL. The method was immunoSEQ multiplex PCR; TCRdb's version includes in-frame clones alone and lacks a portion of them. Of 200,000 to 250,000 clones in the sample, 60% to 75% were seen once. This sequence originates from a human donor with chronic lymphocytic leukemia. The sequenced sample was PBMCs, obtained after 24 months of ibrutinib treatment.

CDR3 DNA: TGTGCCAGCAGCAGCAGGACAAATGAGCAGTTCTTC. Protein sequence: CASSSRTNEQFF. The V and J genes are TRBV7-9 and TRBJ2-1; possible D gene TRBD1, 5 bases. CDR1 is SEHNR and CDR2 is FQNEAQ in the germline V gene (reference sequence). This CDR3 has 12 residues. V lost 5 bases to trimming and J lost 7 bases, with 9 bases between them.